This is a list of T cell receptor beta chains from one sample in a study of control samples from healthy donors and cancer patients. Sequencing used immunoSEQ multiplex PCR; TCRdb keeps in-frame clones, though not all of them. The sample contains roughly 20,000 clones, about four fifths of which appear only once. Source material: PBMCs. Receptors were obtained from an older man with head and neck cancer. CDR3s include the opening cysteine and the closing phenylalanine or tryptophan. D genes are given only for firm matches. Size is omitted from some rows. Given values are once, few, many or a class for expanded clones.

j_gene: TRBJ2-7
v_gene: TRBV7-2
d_gene: -
abundance: -
CDR3aa: CASSLQGPGAEQYF
CDR3nt: TGTGCCAGCAGCTTACAGGGCCCCGGCGCAGAGCAGTACTTC

j_gene: TRBJ2-1
v_gene: TRBV6-6
d_gene: TRBD2
abundance: once
CDR3aa: CASSTTSGINNEQFF
CDR3nt: TGTGCCAGCAGTACGACTAGCGGGATAAACAATGAGCAGTTCTTC

j_gene: TRBJ2-1
v_gene: TRBV29-1
d_gene: -
abundance: once
CDR3aa: CSVEVGYNEQFF
CDR3nt: TGCAGCGTTGAAGTGGGGTACAATGAGCAGTTCTTC

j_gene: TRBJ2-1
v_gene: TRBV18
d_gene: -
abundance: once
CDR3aa: CASSQNGLEGDEQFF
CDR3nt: TGTGCCAGCTCACAAAACGGACTGGAAGGTGATGAGCAGTTCTTC

j_gene: TRBJ2-1
v_gene: TRBV7-3
d_gene: TRBD2
abundance: -
CDR3aa: CASSLGLAGGPYNEQFF
CDR3nt: TGTGCCAGCAGCTTGGGACTAGCGGGAGGGCCGTACAATGAGCAGTTCTTC

j_gene: TRBJ1-1
v_gene: TRBV2
d_gene: -
abundance: -
CDR3aa: CASNGFSEAFF
CDR3nt: TGTGCCAGCAACGGGTTCTCTGAAGCTTTCTTT

j_gene: TRBJ2-3
v_gene: TRBV7-2
d_gene: -
abundance: -
CDR3aa: CASSLVGVSSTDTQYF
CDR3nt: TGTGCCAGCAGCTTAGTGGGGGTCTCTAGCACAGATACGCAGTATTTT

j_gene: TRBJ2-7
v_gene: TRBV4-3
d_gene: TRBD2
abundance: -
CDR3aa: CASSLLGTSGSEQYF
CDR3nt: TGCGCCAGCAGCCTCCTCGGGACTAGCGGTAGCGAGCAGTACTTC

j_gene: TRBJ2-3
v_gene: TRBV7-3
d_gene: TRBD1
abundance: -
CDR3aa: CASSFMGTGSPDTQYF
CDR3nt: TGTGCCAGCAGCTTTATGGGGACAGGTTCCCCAGATACGCAGTATTTT

j_gene: TRBJ1-5
v_gene: TRBV2
d_gene: -
abundance: -
CDR3aa: CASSENNSNQPQHF
CDR3nt: TGTGCCAGCAGTGAAAACAATAGCAATCAGCCCCAGCATTTT

j_gene: TRBJ1-2
v_gene: TRBV4-1
d_gene: TRBD1
abundance: few
CDR3aa: CASSQGRLTGGFYGYTF
CDR3nt: TGCGCCAGCAGCCAAGGCCGGCTGACAGGGGGGTTCTATGGCTACACCTTC

j_gene: TRBJ2-3
v_gene: TRBV5-4
d_gene: TRBD2
abundance: -
CDR3aa: CASSPRTSGFTDTQYF
CDR3nt: TGTGCCAGCAGCCCGAGGACTAGCGGGTTCACAGATACGCAGTATTTT

j_gene: TRBJ2-7
v_gene: TRBV7-2
d_gene: TRBD1
abundance: -
CDR3aa: CASSTRTGTSYEQYF
CDR3nt: TGTGCCAGCAGCACCCGGACAGGGACTTCCTACGAGCAGTACTTC

j_gene: TRBJ1-1
v_gene: TRBV2
d_gene: -
abundance: -
CDR3aa: CASTRDGEAFF
CDR3nt: TGTGCCAGCACTCGAGACGGTGAAGCTTTCTTT

j_gene: TRBJ1-3
v_gene: TRBV7-8
d_gene: -
abundance: few
CDR3aa: CASSLQAGNTIYF
CDR3nt: TGTGCCAGCAGCCTACAGGCTGGAAACACCATATATTTT

j_gene: TRBJ1-3
v_gene: TRBV27
d_gene: -
abundance: -
CDR3aa: CASSPTGVWGNTIYF
CDR3nt: TGTGCCAGCAGCCCCACCGGGGTCTGGGGAAACACCATATATTTT

j_gene: TRBJ2-6
v_gene: TRBV7-9
d_gene: -
abundance: -
CDR3aa: CASSPPRAAGANVLTF
CDR3nt: TGTGCCAGCAGCCCCCCGCGGGCGGCAGGGGCCAACGTCCTGACTTTC

j_gene: TRBJ2-1
v_gene: TRBV7-3
d_gene: TRBD1
abundance: few
CDR3aa: CASSLTGGSSYNEQFF
CDR3nt: TGTGCCAGCAGCTTAACAGGGGGCTCCTCCTACAATGAGCAGTTCTTC

j_gene: TRBJ2-7
v_gene: TRBV30
d_gene: TRBD1
abundance: few
CDR3aa: CAWTGGTYEQYF
CDR3nt: TGTGCCTGGACAGGGGGTACCTACGAGCAGTACTTC

j_gene: TRBJ1-6
v_gene: TRBV5-6
d_gene: -
abundance: -
CDR3aa: CASTLRDGYNSPLHF
CDR3nt: TGTGCCAGCACCCTGCGGGACGGGTATAATTCACCCCTCCACTTT

j_gene: TRBJ1-4
v_gene: TRBV30
d_gene: TRBD1
abundance: -
CDR3aa: CAWSVPETGGYEKLFF
CDR3nt: TGTGCCTGGAGTGTGCCGGAGACAGGGGGCTACGAAAAACTGTTTTTT

j_gene: TRBJ2-5
v_gene: TRBV5-4
d_gene: -
abundance: -
CDR3aa: CASSSQAGYQETQYF
CDR3nt: TGTGCCAGCAGCTCACAGGCGGGTTACCAAGAGACCCAGTACTTC

j_gene: TRBJ2-7
v_gene: TRBV21-1
d_gene: -
abundance: -
CDR3aa: CASSNPTRETSGRFSYEQYF
CDR3nt: TGTGCCAGCAGCAACCCCACACGAGAAACTAGCGGGAGGTTCTCCTACGAGCAGTACTTC

j_gene: TRBJ2-1
v_gene: TRBV19
d_gene: -
abundance: -
CDR3aa: CASLDRFYNEQFF
CDR3nt: TGTGCCAGTTTGGACAGATTTTACAATGAGCAGTTCTTC

j_gene: TRBJ2-5
v_gene: TRBV29-1
d_gene: TRBD1
abundance: -
CDR3aa: CSVQTGGEWETQYF
CDR3nt: TGCAGCGTCCAAACAGGGGGCGAATGGGAGACCCAGTACTTC

j_gene: TRBJ2-7
v_gene: TRBV19
d_gene: -
abundance: -
CDR3aa: CASSIGAAISYEQYF
CDR3nt: TGTGCCAGTAGTATTGGGGCCGCAATCTCCTACGAGCAGTACTTC

j_gene: TRBJ2-2
v_gene: TRBV5-1
d_gene: -
abundance: -
CDR3aa: CASSRIAGELFF
CDR3nt: TGCGCCAGCAGCCGGATCGCCGGGGAGCTGTTTTTT

j_gene: TRBJ1-1
v_gene: TRBV29-1
d_gene: -
abundance: -
CDR3aa: CSVPDRGTEAFF
CDR3nt: TGCAGCGTTCCGGACCGTGGGACTGAAGCTTTCTTT

j_gene: TRBJ2-7
v_gene: TRBV12-3/TRBV12-4
d_gene: -
abundance: -
CDR3aa: CASSLGTYEQYF
CDR3nt: TGTGCCAGCAGTTTAGGGACCTACGAGCAGTACTTC

j_gene: TRBJ1-4
v_gene: TRBV2
d_gene: -
abundance: -
CDR3aa: CASSATGSEKLFF
CDR3nt: TGTGCCAGCAGTGCCACAGGGAGTGAAAAACTGTTTTTT

j_gene: TRBJ2-5
v_gene: TRBV6-6
d_gene: TRBD2
abundance: -
CDR3aa: CASSYSPGGEETQYF
CDR3nt: TGTGCCAGCAGTTACTCCCCTGGGGGGGAAGAGACCCAGTACTTC

j_gene: TRBJ1-1
v_gene: TRBV5-1
d_gene: TRBD1
abundance: -
CDR3aa: CASSLVGQGVNTEAFF
CDR3nt: TGCGCCAGCAGCTTGGTGGGACAGGGCGTGAACACTGAAGCTTTCTTT

j_gene: TRBJ2-7
v_gene: TRBV15
d_gene: -
abundance: -
CDR3aa: CATSRNIRPEGEQYF
CDR3nt: TGTGCCACCAGCAGAAACATTCGGCCGGAGGGCGAGCAGTACTTC

j_gene: TRBJ1-1
v_gene: TRBV6-2/TRBV6-3
d_gene: -
abundance: -
CDR3aa: CASSYTEGMNTEAFF
CDR3nt: TGTGCCAGCAGTTACACGGAGGGAATGAACACTGAAGCTTTCTTT

j_gene: TRBJ2-7
v_gene: TRBV9
d_gene: -
abundance: -
CDR3aa: CASSVAWDRSYEQYF
CDR3nt: TGTGCCAGCAGCGTAGCGTGGGACCGCTCCTACGAGCAGTACTTC

j_gene: TRBJ2-2
v_gene: TRBV9
d_gene: -
abundance: once
CDR3aa: CASTSEGLPNTGELFF
CDR3nt: TGTGCCAGCACCTCGGAAGGCTTGCCGAACACCGGGGAGCTGTTTTTT

j_gene: TRBJ2-3
v_gene: TRBV5-8
d_gene: TRBD1
abundance: -
CDR3aa: CASSLRQGASSTDTQYF
CDR3nt: TGTGCCAGCAGCTTGCGGCAGGGGGCTTCTAGCACAGATACGCAGTATTTT

j_gene: TRBJ2-7
v_gene: TRBV7-8
d_gene: TRBD2
abundance: -
CDR3aa: CASSLGPQTSVYYEQYF
CDR3nt: TGTGCCAGCAGCTTAGGCCCCCAAACTAGCGTCTACTACGAGCAGTACTTC

j_gene: TRBJ2-1
v_gene: TRBV6-2/TRBV6-3
d_gene: TRBD2
abundance: -
CDR3aa: CASSSSFRSSGSSYNEQFF
CDR3nt: TGTGCCAGCAGTTCCTCCTTTCGGTCTAGCGGGAGCTCCTACAATGAGCAGTTCTTC

j_gene: TRBJ2-7
v_gene: TRBV27
d_gene: -
abundance: -
CDR3aa: CASSLWGTAYEQYF
CDR3nt: TGTGCCAGCAGTTTATGGGGGACTGCCTACGAGCAGTACTTC

j_gene: TRBJ2-1
v_gene: TRBV7-8
d_gene: -
abundance: once
CDR3aa: CASTPDRNYNEQFF
CDR3nt: TGTGCCAGTACCCCTGACAGAAACTACAATGAGCAGTTCTTC

j_gene: TRBJ2-3
v_gene: TRBV7-9
d_gene: -
abundance: -
CDR3aa: CASREMGGTDTQYF
CDR3nt: TGTGCCAGCAGGGAAATGGGGGGCACAGATACGCAGTATTTT

j_gene: TRBJ2-3
v_gene: TRBV7-2
d_gene: TRBD1
abundance: few
CDR3aa: CASNQDRWADTQYF
CDR3nt: TGTGCCAGCAACCAGGACAGGTGGGCAGATACGCAGTATTTT

j_gene: TRBJ2-2
v_gene: TRBV5-6
d_gene: -
abundance: -
CDR3aa: CASSGWGSGELFF
CDR3nt: TGTGCCAGCAGCGGCTGGGGCTCCGGGGAGCTGTTTTTT

j_gene: TRBJ2-1
v_gene: TRBV6-2/TRBV6-3
d_gene: -
abundance: -
CDR3aa: CASSKRGATYNEQFF
CDR3nt: TGTGCCAGCAGTAAACGAGGGGCCACCTACAATGAGCAGTTCTTC

j_gene: TRBJ2-7
v_gene: TRBV29-1
d_gene: -
abundance: -
CDR3aa: CSVEAGSTEQYF
CDR3nt: TGCAGCGTGGAGGCAGGATCGACCGAGCAGTACTTC

j_gene: TRBJ2-2
v_gene: TRBV7-7
d_gene: TRBD1
abundance: -
CDR3aa: CASSPDRDTGELFF
CDR3nt: TGTGCCAGCAGCCCGGACAGGGACACCGGGGAGCTGTTTTTT

j_gene: TRBJ1-2
v_gene: TRBV7-8
d_gene: -
abundance: -
CDR3aa: CASSRSGYGYTF
CDR3nt: TGTGCCAGCAGCCGGTCGGGATATGGCTACACCTTC

j_gene: TRBJ2-3
v_gene: TRBV5-1
d_gene: TRBD2
abundance: -
CDR3aa: CASSLVLAANTDTQYF
CDR3nt: TGCGCCAGCAGCTTGGTACTAGCGGCAAACACAGATACGCAGTATTTT

j_gene: TRBJ2-7
v_gene: TRBV5-5
d_gene: -
abundance: once
CDR3aa: CASSSAEGAYEQYF
CDR3nt: TGTGCCAGCAGCTCCGCGGAGGGCGCCTACGAGCAGTACTTC

j_gene: TRBJ1-5
v_gene: TRBV25-1
d_gene: -
abundance: once
CDR3aa: CASSERGNQPQHF
CDR3nt: TGTGCCAGCAGTGAGAGGGGCAATCAGCCCCAGCATTTT